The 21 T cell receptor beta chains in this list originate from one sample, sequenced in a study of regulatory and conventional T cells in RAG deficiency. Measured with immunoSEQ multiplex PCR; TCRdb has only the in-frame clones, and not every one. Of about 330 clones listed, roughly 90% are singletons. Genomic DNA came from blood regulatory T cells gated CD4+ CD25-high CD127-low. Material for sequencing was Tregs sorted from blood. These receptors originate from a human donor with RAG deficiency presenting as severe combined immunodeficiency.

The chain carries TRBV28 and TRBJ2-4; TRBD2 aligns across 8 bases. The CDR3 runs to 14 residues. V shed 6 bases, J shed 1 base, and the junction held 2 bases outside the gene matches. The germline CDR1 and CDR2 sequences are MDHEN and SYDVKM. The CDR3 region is CASSLAGAKNIQYF. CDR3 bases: TGTGCCAGCAGCTTAGCGGGGGCCAAAAACATTCAGTACTTC. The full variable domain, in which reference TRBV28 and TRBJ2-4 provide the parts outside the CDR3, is DVKVTQSSRYLVKRTGEKVFLECVQDMDHENMFWYRQDPGLGLRLIYFSYDVKMKEKGDIPEGYSVSREKKERFSLILESASTNQTSMYLCASSLAGAKNIQYFGAGTRLSVL.

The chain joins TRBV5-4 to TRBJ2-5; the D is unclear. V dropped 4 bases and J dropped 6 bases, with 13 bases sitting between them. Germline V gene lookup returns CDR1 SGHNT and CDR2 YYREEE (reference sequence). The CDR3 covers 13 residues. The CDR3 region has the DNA TGTGCCAGCAGCCAGGACCCTACGAAGACCCAGTACTTC. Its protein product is CASSQDPTKTQYF.

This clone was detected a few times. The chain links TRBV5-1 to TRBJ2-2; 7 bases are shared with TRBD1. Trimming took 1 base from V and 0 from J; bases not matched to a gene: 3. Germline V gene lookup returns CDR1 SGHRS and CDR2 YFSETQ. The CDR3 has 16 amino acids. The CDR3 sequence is CASSLRGLANTGELFF. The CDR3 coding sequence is TGCGCCAGCAGCTTGAGGGGGCTCGCGAACACCGGGGAGCTGTTTTTT.

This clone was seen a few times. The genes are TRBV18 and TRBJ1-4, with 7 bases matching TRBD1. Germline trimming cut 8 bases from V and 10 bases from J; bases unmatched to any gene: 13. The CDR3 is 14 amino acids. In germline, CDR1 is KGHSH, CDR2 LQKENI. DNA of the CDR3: TGTGCCAGCAGCGACAGGGTCGGCGTGGGAAAACTGTTTTTT. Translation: CASSDRVGVGKLFF.

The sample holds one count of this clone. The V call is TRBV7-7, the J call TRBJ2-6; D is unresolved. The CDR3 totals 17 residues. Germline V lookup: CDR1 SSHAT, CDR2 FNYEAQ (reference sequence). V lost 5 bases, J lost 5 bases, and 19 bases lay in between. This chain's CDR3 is CASSLTGPQSRANVLTF. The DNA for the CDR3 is TGTGCCAGCAGCCTAACCGGGCCACAAAGTCGGGCCAACGTCCTGACTTTC.

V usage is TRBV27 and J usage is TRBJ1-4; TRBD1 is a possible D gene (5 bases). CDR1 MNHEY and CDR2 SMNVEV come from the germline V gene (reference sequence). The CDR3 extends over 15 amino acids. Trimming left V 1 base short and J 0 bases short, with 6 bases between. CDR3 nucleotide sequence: TGTGCCAGCAGTTTATGGGGGGCAACTAATGAAAAACTGTTTTTT. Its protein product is CASSLWGATNEKLFF.

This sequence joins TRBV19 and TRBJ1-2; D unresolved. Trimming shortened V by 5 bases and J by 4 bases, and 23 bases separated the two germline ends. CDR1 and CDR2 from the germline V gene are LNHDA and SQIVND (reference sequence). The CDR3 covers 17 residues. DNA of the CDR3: TGTGCCAGTAGTTACGAGCCGACAAATCGAAAGATCTATGGCTACACCTTC. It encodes CASSYEPTNRKIYGYTF.

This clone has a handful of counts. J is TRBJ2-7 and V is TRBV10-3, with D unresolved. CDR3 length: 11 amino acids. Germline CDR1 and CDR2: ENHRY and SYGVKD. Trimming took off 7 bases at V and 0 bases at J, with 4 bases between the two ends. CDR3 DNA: TGTGCCATCACCAGCTCCTACGAGCAGTACTTC. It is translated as CAITSSYEQYF.

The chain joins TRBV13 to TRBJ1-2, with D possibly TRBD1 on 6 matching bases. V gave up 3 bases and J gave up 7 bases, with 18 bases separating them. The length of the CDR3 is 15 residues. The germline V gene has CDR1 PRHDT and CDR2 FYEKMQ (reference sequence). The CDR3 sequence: CASSFLGAWLRGYTF. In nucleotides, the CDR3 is TGTGCCAGCAGCTTTTTGGGGGCTTGGCTGCGTGGCTACACCTTC.

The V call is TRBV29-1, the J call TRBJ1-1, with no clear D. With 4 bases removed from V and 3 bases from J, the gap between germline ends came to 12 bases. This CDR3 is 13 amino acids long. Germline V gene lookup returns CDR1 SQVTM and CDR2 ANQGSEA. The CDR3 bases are TGCAGCGTTGTCCCGGGATCCCACACTGAAGCTTTCTTT. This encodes CSVVPGSHTEAFF.

DNA for the CDR3: TGTGCCATCAGTGGGGAAGAGACCCAGTACTTC. Residues: CAISGEETQYF. The chain couples TRBV10-3 to TRBJ2-5; no clear D. Trimming shortened V by 4 bases and J by 3 bases, and 3 bases separated the two germline ends. Germline V gene data show CDR1 as ENHRY and CDR2 as SYGVKD. The CDR3 runs to 11 residues.

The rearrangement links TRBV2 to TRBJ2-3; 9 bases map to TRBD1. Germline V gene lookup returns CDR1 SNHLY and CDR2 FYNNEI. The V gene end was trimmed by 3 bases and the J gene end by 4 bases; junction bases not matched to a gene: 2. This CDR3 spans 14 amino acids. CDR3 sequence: CASSERQGADTQYF. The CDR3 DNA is TGTGCCAGCAGTGAGAGACAGGGGGCAGATACGCAGTATTTT.

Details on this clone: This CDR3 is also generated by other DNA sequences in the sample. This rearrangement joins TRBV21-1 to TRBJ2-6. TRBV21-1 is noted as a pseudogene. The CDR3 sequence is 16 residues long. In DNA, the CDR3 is TGTGCCAGCAGAAGCACACAACAAAGCCGGGCCAACGTCCTGACTTTC. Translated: CASRSTQQSRANVLTF.

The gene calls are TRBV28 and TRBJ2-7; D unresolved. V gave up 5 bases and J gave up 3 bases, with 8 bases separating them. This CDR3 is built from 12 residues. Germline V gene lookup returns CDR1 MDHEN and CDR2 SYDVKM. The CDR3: CASSVQFYEQYF. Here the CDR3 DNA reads TGTGCCAGCAGTGTACAGTTCTACGAGCAGTACTTC.

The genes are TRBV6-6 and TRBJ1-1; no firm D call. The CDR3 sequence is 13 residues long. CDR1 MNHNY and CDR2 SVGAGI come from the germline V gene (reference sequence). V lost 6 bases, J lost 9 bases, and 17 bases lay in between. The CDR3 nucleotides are TGTGCCAGCAGCCCCTCGGTCTGGGTAAAAGCTTTCTTT. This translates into CASSPSVWVKAFF.

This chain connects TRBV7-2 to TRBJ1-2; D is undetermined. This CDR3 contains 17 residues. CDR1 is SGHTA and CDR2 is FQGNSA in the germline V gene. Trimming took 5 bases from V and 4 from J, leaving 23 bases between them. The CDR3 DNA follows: TGTGCCAGCAGCCAGACCGGCGGAGACGGAAAGACCTATGGCTACACCTTC. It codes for CASSQTGGDGKTYGYTF.

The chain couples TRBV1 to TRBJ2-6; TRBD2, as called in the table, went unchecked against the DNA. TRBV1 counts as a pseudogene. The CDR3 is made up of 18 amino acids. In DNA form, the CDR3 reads TGCACCAGCAGTAGCTTGTGTTTGTGCACAAGTCGGGCCAACGTCCTGACTTTC. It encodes CTSSSLCLCTSRANVLTF.

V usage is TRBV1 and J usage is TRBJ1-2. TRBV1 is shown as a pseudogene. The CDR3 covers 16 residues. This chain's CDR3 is CTSRQVRLCEPYGYTF. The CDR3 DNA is TGCACCAGCAGGCAAGTCCGTTTGTGCGAGCCCTATGGCTACACCTTC.

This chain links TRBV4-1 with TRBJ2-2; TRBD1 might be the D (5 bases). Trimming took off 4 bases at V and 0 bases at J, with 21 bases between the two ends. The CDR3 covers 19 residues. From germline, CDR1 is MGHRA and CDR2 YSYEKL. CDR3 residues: CASSRARVQVQANTGELFF. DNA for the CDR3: TGCGCCAGCAGCCGCGCAAGAGTACAGGTTCAGGCGAACACCGGGGAGCTGTTTTTT.

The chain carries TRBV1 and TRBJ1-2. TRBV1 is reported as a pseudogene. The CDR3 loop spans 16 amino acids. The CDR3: CTSRQVRLCETYGYTF. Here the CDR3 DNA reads TGCACCAGCAGGCAAGTCCGTTTGTGCGAGACCTATGGCTACACCTTC.

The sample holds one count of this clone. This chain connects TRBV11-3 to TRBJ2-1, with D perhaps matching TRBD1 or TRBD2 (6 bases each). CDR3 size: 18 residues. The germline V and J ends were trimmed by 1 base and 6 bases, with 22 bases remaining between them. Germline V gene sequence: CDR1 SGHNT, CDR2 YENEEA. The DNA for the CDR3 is TGTGCCAGCAGCTTAGTGATGCCGGGGGCCCCTCCGGTCAATGAGCAGTTCTTC. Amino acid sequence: CASSLVMPGAPPVNEQFF. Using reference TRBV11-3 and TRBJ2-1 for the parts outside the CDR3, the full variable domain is EAGVVQSPRYKIIEKKQPVAFWCNPISGHNTLYWYLQNLGQGPELLIRYENEEAVDDSQLPKDRFSAERLKGVDSTLKIQPAELGDSAVYLCASSLVMPGAPPVNEQFFGPGTRLTVL.